These 26 T cell receptor beta chains share one sample of origin, sequenced in a study of T cell responses to AZD1222 COVID-19 vaccine. Profiling relied on immunoSEQ multiplex PCR, and the TCRdb table lists in-frame clones only, not all of them. Of 95,000 to 150,000 clones listed, 89% are singletons. Sequenced here: peripheral blood, sampled on day 0 of AZD1222 vaccination. The receptors shown here come from an adult in good health.

This clone was picked up one time. The chain employs TRBV9 and TRBJ2-7, with TRBD2 matching 8 bases. This CDR3 is built from 15 residues. V was clipped by 2 bases and J by 0 bases; unmatched bases: 4. Germline CDR1 reads SGDLS; CDR2 reads YYNGEE. The CDR3 nucleotides are TGTGCCAGCAGCGTCGGTAGCGGGACCTCCTACGAGCAGTACTTC. Protein product: CASSVGSGTSYEQYF.

V gene TRBV6-2 or TRBV6-3 combines with J gene TRBJ1-5, with D hard to call. Between the trimmed V and J ends, which lost 1 base and 7 bases, there was a span of 14 bases. Per the germline V gene, CDR1 is MNHEY and CDR2 is SVGEGT. This CDR3 contains 15 residues. The CDR3 bases are TGTGCCAGCAGTTACTTACTACCCCGGGAGCAGCCCCAGCATTTT. Protein product: CASSYLLPREQPQHF.

This clone has just a few counts. The CDR3 DNA is TGTGCCAGCAGCTTGGGACCCCAACACACCTACAATGAGCAGTTCTTC. It translates to CASSLGPQHTYNEQFF. The V gene is TRBV5-6, the J gene TRBJ2-1, with unresolved D. Germline V gives CDR1 SGHDT, CDR2 YYEEEE. The length of the CDR3 is 16 residues. Trimming took off 0 bases at V and 2 bases at J, with 12 bases between the two ends.

This sequence joins TRBV11-2 and TRBJ2-1; 7 bases match TRBD2. This CDR3 is 15 amino acids long. The J segment lost 7 bases and the V segment lost 5 bases, leaving 11 bases of the junction unmatched. CDR1 and CDR2 (germline): SGHAT, FQNNGV. CDR3 DNA: TGTGCCAGCAGCCCACGGGACTACCCGGGGAATGAGCAGTTCTTC. Its protein product is CASSPRDYPGNEQFF.

The rearrangement links TRBV28 to TRBJ1-5; D is possibly TRBD1 (6 bases). Germline CDR1 is MDHEN and CDR2 is SYDVKM. The CDR3 has 14 amino acids. Trimming removed 4 bases at V and 6 bases at J, with 13 bases between. The CDR3 loop is CASSSLTGSQPQHF. The CDR3 region has the DNA TGTGCCAGCAGTTCACTCACAGGGAGTCAGCCCCAGCATTTT. Looking up the rest from reference TRBV28 and TRBJ1-5 gives the full variable domain: DVKVTQSSRYLVKRTGEKVFLECVQDMDHENMFWYRQDPGLGLRLIYFSYDVKMKEKGDIPEGYSVSREKKERFSLILESASTNQTSMYLCASSSLTGSQPQHFGDGTRLSIL.

This clone is a singleton in its sample. The rearrangement joins TRBV24-1 to TRBJ1-3, with D unresolved. The CDR3 length is 16 residues. CDR1 and CDR2 (germline): KGHDR, SFDVKD. The germline V and J ends were trimmed by 8 bases and 2 bases, with 18 bases remaining between them. This chain's CDR3 is CATIYRLGCAGNTIYF. CDR3 DNA sequence: TGTGCCACCATCTATCGACTGGGTTGCGCTGGAAACACCATATATTTT.

This chain uses TRBV29-1 with TRBJ1-2; 7 nucleotides align to TRBD1. Germline V CDR1 and CDR2: SQVTM, ANQGSEA. CDR3 length equals 14 residues. V dropped 3 bases and J dropped 4; count of bases not matched to a gene: 8. The DNA of the CDR3 is TGCAGCGTTGAGCAACCGGGACAGCCCTATGGCTACACCTTC. It specifies CSVEQPGQPYGYTF.

The chain carries TRBV7-9 and TRBJ2-1; the D call may be TRBD1 or TRBD2 (5 bases each). Trimming cost V 8 bases and J 10 bases, with 12 bases left between them. The CDR3 spans 11 residues. Germline loops: CDR1 SEHNR, CDR2 FQNEAQ (reference sequence). CDR3 in DNA: TGTGCCAGCGGGGGATCCTTCGAGCAGTTCTTC. Protein product: CASGGSFEQFF.

This sequence joins TRBV12-3 or TRBV12-4 and TRBJ1-5, with TRBD1 matching 7 bases. The CDR3 totals 13 residues. V shed 5 bases and J 2 bases; nucleotides not matched to a gene: 0. DNA for the CDR3: TGTGCCAGCAGTGGACAGGGCAATCAGCCCCAGCATTTT. It encodes CASSGQGNQPQHF.

This chain connects TRBV30 to TRBJ1-5; possible D gene TRBD1, 5 bases. Germline V lookup: CDR1 GTSNPN, CDR2 SVGIG (reference sequence). The CDR3 runs 12 residues. V gave up 1 base and J gave up 11 bases, with 12 bases separating them. Here the CDR3 reads CAWSAQGEAQHF. The CDR3 bases are TGTGCCTGGAGTGCCCAGGGTGAGGCCCAGCATTTT.

A remark on this clone: The same CDR3 arises from other DNA sequences in this sample as well. This chain uses TRBV20-1 with TRBJ2-2; no firm D call. The germline V gene encodes CDR1 DFQATT and CDR2 SNEGSKA (reference sequence). The CDR3 is 11 amino acids. V dropped 2 bases and J dropped 6 bases, with 4 bases sitting between them. CDR3 in DNA: TGCAGTGCTAGACCCGCCGGGGAGCTGTTTTTT. Translation: CSARPAGELFF.

The rearrangement links TRBV2 to TRBJ1-2, with 8 bases lining up with TRBD1. Trimming removed 8 bases from V and 8 bases from J; junction bases left unmatched: 13. The length of the CDR3 is 14 residues. The germline CDR1 and CDR2 sequences are SNHLY and FYNNEI. CDR3 loop: CASDAAGGMGGYTF. The CDR3 region has the DNA TGTGCCAGCGATGCGGCAGGGGGCATGGGGGGCTACACCTTC.

The V gene is TRBV3-1 (or the pseudogene TRBV3-2), the J gene TRBJ1-5; D is unresolved. Germline CDR1 and CDR2: LGHDT and YNNKEL (reference sequence). CDR3 size: 12 residues. V lost 5 bases to trimming and J lost 4 bases, with 6 bases between them. CDR3 sequence: CASSSENQPQHF. The CDR3 DNA sequence: TGTGCCAGCAGCTCAGAAAATCAGCCCCAGCATTTT.

The J gene is TRBJ2-1, the V gene TRBV12-3 or TRBV12-4; the D call may be TRBD1 or TRBD2 (5 bases each). Trimming removed 10 bases at V and 6 bases at J, with 10 bases between. This CDR3 contains 11 residues. The CDR3 reads CATTGLNEQFF. DNA for the CDR3: TGTGCCACCACAGGACTCAATGAGCAGTTCTTC.

The chain recombines TRBV6-4 with TRBJ1-2; 9 nucleotides match TRBD1. CDR1 and CDR2 (germline): MRHNA, SNTAGT. V was clipped by 8 bases and J by 8 bases; unmatched bases: 6. CDR3 length: 12 residues. DNA of the CDR3: TGTGCCAGCCGACAGGGGGTCGCCGGCTACACCTTC. Its translation: CASRQGVAGYTF.

As concerns this clone: One end of the junction fails to match germline, which may point to a read error. The rearrangement links TRBV6-1 to TRBJ2-7; D is perhaps TRBD1 (5 bases). The germline V gene has CDR1 MNHNS and CDR2 SASEGT. The CDR3 covers 14 residues. The CDR3 region has the DNA TGTGCCGGCAGTGAAGTGGGGCTAGCCTACGAGCAGTACTTC. Encoded protein: CAGSEVGLAYEQYF.

J is TRBJ1-4 and V is TRBV9; the match to TRBD1 covers 10 bases. The CDR3 runs to 15 residues. J gave up 8 bases and V 3 bases, and 7 bases lay outside the gene matches. Germline V gene sequence: CDR1 SGDLS, CDR2 YYNGEE. In nucleotides, the CDR3 is TGTGCCAGCAGCGATCGACAGGGGGCCGGCGAAAAACTGTTTTTT. Translated, it gives CASSDRQGAGEKLFF.

The rearrangement links TRBV2 to TRBJ2-1; TRBD2 agrees at 12 bases. CDR3 length: 17 residues. V was clipped by 6 bases and J by 10 bases; unmatched bases: 16. Germline V gene data show CDR1 as SNHLY and CDR2 as FYNNEI. CDR3 coding DNA: TGTGCCAGCAGCCAAAGGTCGACTAGCGGGAGTTCGAGGGAGCAGTTCTTC. It is translated as CASSQRSTSGSSREQFF.

The rearrangement uses TRBV30 and TRBJ1-2, with a weak D call TRBD1 (6 bases). Germline CDR1 is GTSNPN and CDR2 is SVGIG (reference sequence). CDR3 size: 13 residues. V dropped 1 base and J dropped 5 bases, with 11 bases sitting between them. This CDR3 is CAWSGTDQYGYTF. CDR3 DNA sequence: TGTGCCTGGAGTGGGACAGATCAATATGGCTACACCTTC.

This clone ranks as medium-sized (0.01 to 0.1%). The rearrangement joins TRBV5-1 to TRBJ2-1; D may be TRBD2 (5 bases). The CDR3 runs to 15 residues. The V end lost 2 bases, the J end lost 0 bases, and 9 bases lay between the germline ends. CDR1 and CDR2 from the germline V gene are SGHRS and YFSETQ. The CDR3: CASSFFGDSYNEQFF. The CDR3 DNA reads as TGCGCCAGCAGCTTTTTCGGGGACTCCTACAATGAGCAGTTCTTC.

The rearrangement uses TRBV9 and TRBJ2-5, with 9 bases that match TRBD2. In germline, CDR1 is SGDLS, CDR2 YYNGEE. CDR3 size: 15 residues. Germline trimming cut 3 bases from V and 1 base from J; bases unmatched to any gene: 4. The CDR3 nucleotides read TGTGCCAGCAGCGATAGCGGGAGCACCCAAGAGACCCAGTACTTC. Translating gives CASSDSGSTQETQYF. The whole variable domain, filled in from reference TRBV9 and TRBJ2-5, reads DSGVTQTPKHLITATGQRVTLRCSPRSGDLSVYWYQQSLDQGLQFLIQYYNGEERAKGNILERFSAQQFPDLHSELNLSSLELGDSALYFCASSDSGSTQETQYFGPGTRLLVL.

The chain has TRBV11-3 and TRBJ2-5; no firm D call. CDR1 is SGHNT and CDR2 is YENEEA in the germline V gene. This CDR3 contains 11 residues. V lost 3 bases and J lost 5, with 4 bases in between. DNA of the CDR3: TGTGCCAGCAGCTTTACTGAGACCCAGTACTTC. Protein product: CASSFTETQYF.

This chain links TRBV7-2 with TRBJ2-7; unclear D gene. Trimming pared 0 bases from V and 4 bases from J, leaving 7 bases between. Looked up from germline, CDR1 is SGHTA and CDR2 is FQGNSA. There are 13 residues in the CDR3. The CDR3: CASSLAANYEQYF. The CDR3 region has the DNA TGTGCCAGCAGCTTAGCGGCCAATTACGAGCAGTACTTC.

The chain couples TRBV6-2 or TRBV6-3 to TRBJ2-1, with TRBD2 matching 10 bases. CDR1 is MNHEY, CDR2 SVGEGT, per germline. Unmatched junction bases numbered 10, after V lost 5 bases and J lost 6 bases. The CDR3 sequence is 16 residues long. CDR3 protein: CASSNPEREGGNEQFF. The CDR3 nucleotides read TGTGCCAGCAGTAACCCAGAGCGGGAGGGGGGCAATGAGCAGTTCTTC.

Comment on this clone: The same CDR3 is also encoded by other DNA sequences in this sample. This chain connects TRBV19 to TRBJ2-3; D is uncertain. The V gene's germline CDR1 is LNHDA and CDR2 SQIVND (reference sequence). The CDR3 has 11 residues. The V and J ends lost 3 bases and 4 bases respectively, with 2 bases between them. The CDR3 protein is CASSISDTQYF. The CDR3 DNA is TGTGCCAGTAGTATCTCAGATACGCAGTATTTT. Full variable domain (outside the CDR3, taken from reference TRBV19 and TRBJ2-3): DGGITQSPKYLFRKEGQNVTLSCEQNLNHDAMYWYRQDPGQGLRLIYYSQIVNDFQKGDIAEGYSVSREKKESFPLTVTSAQKNPTAFYLCASSISDTQYFGPGTRLTVL.

The chain employs TRBV9 and TRBJ1-2, with D unclear. Germline values: CDR1 SGDLS, CDR2 YYNGEE. The CDR3 runs 14 residues. V lost 0 bases, J lost 8 bases, and 14 bases lay in between. The CDR3 DNA reads TGTGCCAGCAGCGTAGGGTCGGTCATACGGGGCTACACCTTC. Translating gives CASSVGSVIRGYTF.